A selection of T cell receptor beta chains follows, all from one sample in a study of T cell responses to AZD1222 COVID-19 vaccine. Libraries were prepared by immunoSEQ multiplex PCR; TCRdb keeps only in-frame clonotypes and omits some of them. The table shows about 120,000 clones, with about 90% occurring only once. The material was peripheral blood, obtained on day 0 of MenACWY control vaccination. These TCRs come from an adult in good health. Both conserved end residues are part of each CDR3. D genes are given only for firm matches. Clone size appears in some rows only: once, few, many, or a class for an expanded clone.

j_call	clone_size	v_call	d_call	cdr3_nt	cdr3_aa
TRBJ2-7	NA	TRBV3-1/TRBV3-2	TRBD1	TGTGCCAGCAGCCAAGCCTATCCCCGACAGGGTGCCTACGAGCAGTACTTC	CASSQAYPRQGAYEQYF
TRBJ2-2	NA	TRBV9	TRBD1	TGTGCCAGCAGCGTAGGCCACAGGGGAGCCGGGGAGCTGTTTTTT	CASSVGHRGAGELFF
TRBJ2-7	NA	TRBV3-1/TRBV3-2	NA	TGTGCCAGCAGCCAAGTTAGCGACGGGATGGGCGAGCAGTACTTC	CASSQVSDGMGEQYF
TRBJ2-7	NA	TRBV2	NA	TGTGCCAGCAGCGGTAAAAGGGGTCGGAACGAGCAGTACTTC	CASSGKRGRNEQYF
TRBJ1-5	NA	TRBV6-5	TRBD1	TGTGCCAGCAGTTCACCGGGACAGAGGAATCAGCCCCAGCATTTT	CASSSPGQRNQPQHF
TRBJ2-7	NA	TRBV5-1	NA	TGCGCCTCTTCGACTCCTCCCTACGAGCAGTACTTC	CASSTPPYEQYF
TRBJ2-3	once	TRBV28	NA	TGTGCCAGCAGGTTGCTCCCCCCTGGCGGGTACAACACAGATACGCAGTATTTT	CASRLLPPGGYNTDTQYF
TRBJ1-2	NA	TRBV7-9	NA	TGTGCCAGCAGCTTAGGTTGGGGCGACTATGGCTACACCTTC	CASSLGWGDYGYTF
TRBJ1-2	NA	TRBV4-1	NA	TGCGCCAGCAGCCATTCCGGGACGGCCGAGGGCTACACCTTC	CASSHSGTAEGYTF
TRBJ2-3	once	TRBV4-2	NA	TGTGCCAGCAGCCAAGAAGGGGGTAGCGGCACAGATACGCAGTATTTT	CASSQEGGSGTDTQYF
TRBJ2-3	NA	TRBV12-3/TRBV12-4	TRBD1	TGTGCCAGCGCGGACAGGGGTCCTCATACGCAGTATTTT	CASADRGPHTQYF
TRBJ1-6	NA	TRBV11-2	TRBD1	TGTGCCAGCAGCTCTTTAGGGACAGGGAGGAGGTCACCCCTCCACTTT	CASSSLGTGRRSPLHF
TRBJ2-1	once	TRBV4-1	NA	TGCGCCAGCAGCCAAGATCTCTACAATGAGCAGTTCTTC	CASSQDLYNEQFF
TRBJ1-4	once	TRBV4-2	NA	TGTGCCAGCAGCCAAGCCTCACAGGCAACTAATGAAAAACTGTTTTTT	CASSQASQATNEKLFF
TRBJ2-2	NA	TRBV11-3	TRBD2	TGTGCCAGCAGCTCCACCGGACTAGCGGGAGGGACCGGGGAGCTGTTTTTT	CASSSTGLAGGTGELFF
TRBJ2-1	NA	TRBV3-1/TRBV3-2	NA	TGTGCCAGCAGCCCCACCCCGAGGGGGGCCTACAATGAGCAGTTCTTC	CASSPTPRGAYNEQFF
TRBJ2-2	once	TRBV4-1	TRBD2	TGCGCCAGCAGCCAACGGATGACTAGCGGGAGTAACGGGGAGCTGTTTTTT	CASSQRMTSGSNGELFF
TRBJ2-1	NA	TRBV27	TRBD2	TGTGCCAGCAGTTCAATAGCGGGAGGGGTTGGTTACAATGAGCAGTTCTTC	CASSSIAGGVGYNEQFF
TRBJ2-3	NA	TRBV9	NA	TGTGCCAGCAGCGACTCAGTTAGGGACCCAACGCAGTATTTT	CASSDSVRDPTQYF
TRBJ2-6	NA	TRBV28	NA	TGTGCCAGCAGCGGTCAGTTCTCTGGGGCCAACGTCCTGACTTTC	CASSGQFSGANVLTF
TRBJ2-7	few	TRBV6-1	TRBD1	TGTGCCAGCAGTGACCTCGGCGGGACAGGGGTCTACGAGCAGTACTTC	CASSDLGGTGVYEQYF
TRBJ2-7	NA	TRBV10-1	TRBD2	TGCGCCAGCAGTGTACCTACTAGCGGCTACGAGCAGTACTTC	CASSVPTSGYEQYF
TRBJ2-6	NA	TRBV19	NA	TGTGCCAGTAGTATAACGGAGACAGGACACAACGTCCTGACTTTC	CASSITETGHNVLTF
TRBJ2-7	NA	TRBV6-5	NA	TGTGCCAGCAGTTACTTTTCTAGCCGGTTTGGGGAGCAGTACTTC	CASSYFSSRFGEQYF
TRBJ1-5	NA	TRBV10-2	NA	TGCGCCAGCAGTGCTCTAGGGGGGAATCAGCCCCAGCATTTT	CASSALGGNQPQHF
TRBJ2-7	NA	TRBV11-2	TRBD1	TGTGCCAGCAGTCGTCCCGGGACAGCCTACGAGCAGTACTTC	CASSRPGTAYEQYF
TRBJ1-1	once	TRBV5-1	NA	TGCGCCAGCAGGCCATCTTTGGTTGAGAACACTGAAGCTTTCTTT	CASRPSLVENTEAFF
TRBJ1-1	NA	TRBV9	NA	TGTGCCAGCAGCGAACAGGGCGCCACTGAAGCTTTCTTT	CASSEQGATEAFF
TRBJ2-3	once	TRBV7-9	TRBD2	TGTGCCAGCAGGGGGAGGCTAGCGGTTAGCACAGATACGCAGTATTTT	CASRGRLAVSTDTQYF
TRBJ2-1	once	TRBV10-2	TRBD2	TGCGCCAGCACAAGGACTAGCGGAGGGAATGAGCAGTTCTTC	CASTRTSGGNEQFF
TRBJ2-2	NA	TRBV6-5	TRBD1	TGTGCCAGCAGCAAGGGGGCAGTGAACACCGGGGAGCTGTTTTTT	CASSKGAVNTGELFF
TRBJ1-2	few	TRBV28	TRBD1	TGTGCCATCTCCGGACAGGGGGCAGTACATGGCTACACCTTC	CAISGQGAVHGYTF
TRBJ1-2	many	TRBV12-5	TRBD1	TGTGCTAGTGGTAGCTCTTACCAGGGGGAGTTCACCTTC	CASGSSYQGEFTF
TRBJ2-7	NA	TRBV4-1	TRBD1	TGCGCCAGCAGCCACCTCACTGACAGGGCCCCCTACGAGCAGTACTTC	CASSHLTDRAPYEQYF
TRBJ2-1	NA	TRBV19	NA	TGTGCCAGTAGACCCCCCGGGACCCCCGAGCAGTTCTTC	CASRPPGTPEQFF
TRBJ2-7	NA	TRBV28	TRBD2	TGTGCCAGCAGTTTCGTGAGCGGGATGGGCGAGCAGTACTTC	CASSFVSGMGEQYF